This T cell receptor beta chain was observed in a study of blood T cell repertoires in COVID-19. Study summary: There were acute and convalescent COVID-19 samples, and they came from the United States, Italy and Spain. T cells, B-cell-depleted T cells, or PBMCs supplied cDNA or gDNA.

Original processing notes: Counts of nucleated cells, estimated from reference gene primer amplification, were obtained. Libraries were prepared by immunoSEQ multiplex PCR; TCRdb keeps only in-frame clonotypes and omits some of them. That table is the source of V, J and clone size, and D and trimming were worked out from the DNA. The repertoire holds approximately 100,000 clones, with roughly 84% as singletons. The CDR3 length is 14 residues. Germline values: CDR1 MDHEN, CDR2 SYDVKM. The V gene end was trimmed by 7 bases and the J gene end by 7 bases; junction bases not matched to a gene: 4. Sequencing used peripheral blood. This chain connects TRBV28 to TRBJ1-6; 10 bases align to TRBD1. This clonotype originated in a woman aged 60 to 75 with acute or convalescent COVID-19. This CDR3 reads CASIKTGGNSPLHF. The CDR3 coding sequence is TGTGCCAGCATAAAGACAGGGGGCAATTCACCCCTCCACTTT.